One sample yielded the 16 T cell receptor beta chains listed below, sequenced in a study of T cell repertoires in cytomegalovirus infection. TCRdb re-called the reads through MiXCR, storing one row per CDR3 protein. The sample holds about 190,000 distinct CDR3 sequences, 9.5% seen once. The sequencing sample was made of PBMCs. The receptor set was obtained from a human donor in good health (CMV status not recorded). Some clones in this sample may be carry-over from other donors' samples.

The rearrangement joins TRBV20-1 to TRBJ1-2, with 9 nucleotides matching TRBD1. This CDR3 has 15 residues. Germline trimming cut 1 base from V and 6 bases from J; bases unmatched to any gene: 9. Germline CDR1 and CDR2: DFQATT and SNEGSKA (reference sequence). The CDR3 sequence: CSARGTGEVFHGYTF. DNA for the CDR3: TGCAGTGCTAGAGGGACAGGGGAGGTTTTTCATGGCTACACCTTC.

This clonotype was found many times. The chain joins TRBV12-3 or TRBV12-4 to TRBJ2-1; D is unclear. This CDR3 contains 12 residues. The V gene lost 3 bases and the J gene lost 6 bases, with 6 bases spanning the gap. The CDR3 here is CASSFSGNEQFF. For the CDR3, the DNA is TGTGCCAGCAGTTTTTCCGGCAATGAGCAGTTCTTC.

This clonotype was observed at least ten times. The rearrangement joins TRBV7-2 to TRBJ1-4; D is perhaps TRBD1 (6 bases). Germline CDR1 SGHTA, CDR2 FQGNSA. The ends were cut back, 3 bases at V and 0 bases at J, with 17 bases in the middle. The CDR3 is 18 residues long. Here the CDR3 reads CASSFFPGGFATNEKLFF. CDR3 sequence (DNA): TGTGCCAGCAGCTTTTTTCCCGGGGGCTTTGCAACTAATGAAAAACTGTTTTTT.

This clonotype was counted at least ten times. V is TRBV7-2 and J is TRBJ1-5; the match to TRBD1 covers 7 bases. The CDR3 sequence is 15 residues long. V was pared by 6 bases and J by 3 bases, with 8 bases of the junction left unmatched. Germline loops: CDR1 SGHTA, CDR2 FQGNSA. The CDR3 is CASRPTGTVNQPQHF. The CDR3 region has the DNA TGTGCCAGCAGACCCACCGGGACAGTCAATCAGCCCCAGCATTTT.

Ten or more counts support this clonotype. The chain uses TRBV7-8 and TRBJ2-1; 13 positions agree with TRBD2. The CDR3 has 16 residues. CDR1 SGHVS and CDR2 FQNEAQ come from the germline V gene. The V gene end was trimmed by 5 bases and the J gene end by 9 bases; junction bases not matched to a gene: 10. This CDR3 is CASSLWTSGSDGEQFF. CDR3 DNA: TGTGCCAGCAGCCTATGGACTAGCGGGAGTGATGGTGAGCAGTTCTTC.

This clonotype has at least ten counts. V and J are TRBV7-2 and TRBJ2-3, with 12 bases fitting TRBD2. Germline lookup yields CDR1 SGHTA and CDR2 FQGNSA. This CDR3 spans 16 amino acids. V lost 5 bases, J lost 4 bases, and 7 bases stayed unmatched. The CDR3: CASSNGLAGNSDTQYF. CDR3 bases: TGTGCCAGCAGCAACGGACTAGCGGGGAACTCAGATACGCAGTATTTT.

The V and J genes are TRBV30 and TRBJ1-1; no clear D gene. Looked up from germline, CDR1 is GTSNPN and CDR2 is SVGIG (reference sequence). CDR3 length: 10 residues. V lost 5 bases and J 1 base, leaving 2 bases between the germline ends. The CDR3 protein is CAWGNTEAFF. CDR3 sequence (DNA): TGTGCCTGGGGGAACACTGAAGCTTTCTTT.

The chain links TRBV29-1 to TRBJ1-2; 8 bases align to TRBD1. V shed 6 bases and J 7 bases; nucleotides not matched to a gene: 7. Germline CDR1 SQVTM, CDR2 ANQGSEA. The CDR3 is 12 residues long. The CDR3 is CSVETGGFGYTF. CDR3 sequence (DNA): TGCAGCGTCGAAACAGGGGGGTTTGGCTACACCTTC.

This clonotype was counted at least ten times. The chain couples TRBV7-8 to TRBJ2-7; D remains unclear. CDR1 and CDR2 from the germline V gene are SGHVS and FQNEAQ. Trimming took 1 base from V and 10 from J, leaving 11 bases between them. The CDR3 runs 12 residues. The CDR3 DNA reads TGTGCCAGCAGCTTAGGAGCGCCCCAACAGTACTTC. Translating gives CASSLGAPQQYF.

Details on this clonotype: A much larger clone is a single base away; this may be a read error. CDR3 sequence (DNA): TGCAGTGCTGCCCTATGGGAGGGGGCCACTGAAGCTTTCTTT. Protein product: CSAALWEGATEAFF. This sequence joins TRBV20-1 and TRBJ1-1, with TRBD1 matching over 7 bases. The CDR3 is 14 residues long. The germline V gene has CDR1 DFQATT and CDR2 SNEGSKA (reference sequence). The V segment lost 5 bases and the J segment 4 bases; nucleotides outside the gene matches: 10.

This clonotype was seen at least ten times. V gene TRBV7-2 combines with J gene TRBJ1-2; D is uncertain. Trimming took off 4 bases at V and 4 bases at J, with 13 bases between the two ends. CDR3 size: 14 residues. The germline V gene has CDR1 SGHTA and CDR2 FQGNSA. CDR3 protein: CASSSPFGLYGYTF. CDR3 DNA: TGTGCCAGCAGCTCACCCTTTGGCCTCTATGGCTACACCTTC.

This clonotype appeared many times. DNA for the CDR3: TGTGCCAGCAGCTATCTAGCGGGGGGGCAAGATACGCAGTATTTT. Protein product: CASSYLAGGQDTQYF. The V call is TRBV7-6, the J call TRBJ2-3; TRBD2 matches 12 bases. This CDR3 spans 15 amino acids. Germline V gene data show CDR1 as SGHVS and CDR2 as FNYEAQ. Trimming cost V 4 bases and J 5 bases; bases outside gene matches: 4. Filled out from reference TRBV7-6 and TRBJ2-3, the complete variable domain reads GAGVSQSPRYKVTKRGQDVALRCDPISGHVSLYWYRQALGQGPEFLTYFNYEAQQDKSGLPNDRFSAERPEGSISTLTIQRTEQRDSAMYRCASSYLAGGQDTQYFGPGTRLTVL.

This clonotype appeared many times. The V call is TRBV7-2, the J call TRBJ2-7; TRBD1 agrees at 9 bases. CDR1 and CDR2 (germline): SGHTA, FQGNSA. J was trimmed by 2 bases and V by 6 bases; bases with no gene match: 11. There are 16 residues in the CDR3. This CDR3 reads CASRETGTGSPYEQYF. Written as DNA, the CDR3 is TGTGCCAGCAGGGAAACCGGGACAGGGAGCCCCTACGAGCAGTACTTC.

This clonotype occurred a few times. The V call is TRBV20-1, the J call TRBJ1-1, with D unresolved. The ends were cut back, 4 bases at V and 4 bases at J, with 13 bases in the middle. The CDR3 has 13 amino acids. CDR1 DFQATT and CDR2 SNEGSKA come from the germline V gene (reference sequence). The CDR3 DNA sequence: TGCAGTGCTAAAAGCTTGGCGGGCACTGAAGCTTTCTTT. This gives the protein CSAKSLAGTEAFF.

A word on this clonotype: A junction end diverges from the germline sequence, so it may reflect a read error. This chain links TRBV7-8 with TRBJ2-5, with D perhaps TRBD1 (5 bases). Germline-derived CDR1 and CDR2 are SGHVS and FQNEAQ. This CDR3 comprises 14 residues. CDR3 region: CASSFGAIEETQYF. In DNA form, the CDR3 reads TGTGCCAGCAGCTTTGGGGCCATAGAAGAGACCCAGTATTTC.

This clonotype has more than one count but fewer than ten. The V call is TRBV11-2, the J call TRBJ2-1, with TRBD1 matching 7 bases. Germline V gene sequence: CDR1 SGHAT, CDR2 FQNNGV. J was trimmed by 6 bases and V by 5 bases; bases with no gene match: 10. The CDR3 sequence is 15 residues long. CDR3 loop: CASSRQYDRVNEQFF. The CDR3 coding sequence is TGTGCCAGCAGCCGACAGTACGACAGGGTCAATGAGCAGTTCTTC.